The 9 T cell receptor beta chains reported below all come from one sample, sequenced in a study of regulatory T cells in long-lasting Graves disease. Time point reported: newly diagnosed GD, antithyroid drugs for less than 3 months. Making the TCR library involved RNA that had been extracted from PBMCs. Both iRepertoire HTBI primers and Arm-PCR of CDR3 regions were used to build the TCR beta libraries. TCRdb redid the calling of the multiplex PCR reads with MiXCR, one entry per CDR3 protein. This sample yields 500,000 to 700,000 distinct CDR3 sequences, of which 15% to 20% are seen a single time; roughly 18% belongs to the top ten. These data were likewise used in another study, on T cells in Graves' hyperthyroidism and ophthalmopathy.

The starting material was peripheral blood mononuclear cells (PBMCs), obtained at new diagnosis, from a patient treated with antithyroid drugs. These receptors were collected from a woman aged 25 to 39 with Graves disease.

This clonotype was seen more than once but under ten times. The chain couples TRBV2 to TRBJ1-3; D not resolved. The CDR3 runs to 14 residues. With 7 bases removed from V and 0 bases from J, the gap between germline ends came to 10 bases. Germline assignment: CDR1 SNHLY and CDR2 FYNNEI. The CDR3 sequence is CASKPGNSGNTIYF. CDR3 DNA sequence: TGTGCCAGCAAACCGGGCAACTCTGGAAACACCATATATTTT.

A remark on this clonotype: A much larger clone differs by one base, so this may be a read error. The genes are TRBV6-1 and TRBJ2-1; the D is unclear. V lost 7 bases and J lost 9, with 16 bases in between. The CDR3 length is 13 residues. CDR1 and CDR2 from the germline V gene are MNHNS and SASEGT. The CDR3 here is CASTPGEHSEQFF. In DNA form, the CDR3 reads TGTGCCAGCACCCCCGGAGAACACAGTGAGCAGTTCTTC.

Written as DNA, the CDR3 is TGCAGTGCTAGAGGCCCACTTCGGACTAGCGGGAGTTACGAGCAGTACTTC. Protein: CSARGPLRTSGSYEQYF. V is TRBV20-1 and J is TRBJ2-7; 13 bases fit TRBD2. Germline V gene sequence: CDR1 DFQATT, CDR2 SNEGSKA (reference sequence). This CDR3 contains 17 residues. Trimming took 1 base from V and 4 from J; bases not matched to a gene: 10.

This clonotype occurred many times. This rearrangement joins TRBV27 to TRBJ2-7; TRBD1 might be the D (8 bases). Germline CDR1 reads MNHEY; CDR2 reads SMNVEV (reference sequence). CDR3 length: 14 amino acids. V lost 8 bases, J lost 6 bases, and 20 bases lay in between. The CDR3 sequence is CASSIDRGGLEQYF. DNA for the CDR3: TGTGCCAGCTCAATAGACAGGGGAGGGCTCGAGCAGTACTTC.

The genes are TRBV29-1 and TRBJ1-1, with no clear D. V was shortened by 6 bases and J by 4 bases, with 9 bases between the two germline ends. The CDR3 spans 11 residues. Germline-derived CDR1 and CDR2 are SQVTM and ANQGSEA. CDR3 protein: CSVTTLTEAFF. The CDR3 bases are TGCAGCGTGACAACACTCACTGAAGCTTTCTTT.

V is TRBV9 and J is TRBJ2-5, with 10 bases identical to TRBD2. The CDR3 covers 15 residues. Germline V gene lookup returns CDR1 SGDLS and CDR2 YYNGEE. The ends lost 0 bases at V and 4 bases at J; junction bases unmatched: 3. The CDR3 bases are TGTGCCAGCAGCGTAGGGGCTAGCGGGAGAGAGACCCAGTACTTC. As protein: CASSVGASGRETQYF.

This clonotype appeared many times. V is TRBV7-2 and J is TRBJ2-7, with D perhaps assigned TRBD1 or TRBD2 (5 bases each). V was cut by 5 bases and J by 3 bases, with 14 bases left in between. Germline V gene sequence: CDR1 SGHTA, CDR2 FQGNSA. The length of the CDR3 is 14 residues. The CDR3 is CASSRHQGVYEQYF. In DNA, the CDR3 is TGTGCCAGCAGCCGTCATCAGGGAGTCTACGAGCAGTACTTC. The entire variable domain, with the rest obtained from reference TRBV7-2 and TRBJ2-7, is as follows: GAGVSQSPSNKVTEKGKDVELRCDPISGHTALYWYRQSLGQGLEFLIYFQGNSAPDKSGLPSDRFSAERTGGSVSTLTIQRTQQEDSAVYLCASSRHQGVYEQYFGPGTRLTVT.

This clonotype has more than one count but fewer than ten. The CDR3, as DNA: TGTGCCAGCAGCTTGGATCTCTCACGGATAGCTGAAGCTTTCTTT. Translated, it gives CASSLDLSRIAEAFF. This sequence joins TRBV5-5 and TRBJ1-1; no clear D gene. V dropped 0 bases and J dropped 6 bases, with 15 bases sitting between them. The germline V gene has CDR1 SGHKS and CDR2 YYEKEE (reference sequence). The CDR3 has 15 amino acids.

This clonotype was seen ten or more times. CDR3: CAISERTGLPPGEQFF. CDR3 coding DNA: TGTGCCATCAGTGAGAGGACGGGACTACCTCCCGGTGAGCAGTTCTTC. The chain links TRBV10-3 to TRBJ2-1; 7 positions match TRBD2. The junction had 13 bases not matched to a gene; V was cut back by 2 bases and J by 9 bases. CDR1 ENHRY and CDR2 SYGVKD come from the germline V gene. The CDR3 has 16 amino acids.